This T cell receptor (beta chain) was observed in a study of T cells in Graves' hyperthyroidism and ophthalmopathy. RNA transcripts were the template for amplifying TCR beta CDR3 regions. A set of HTBI primers served as the primers for a first-round RT-PCR of the TCR CDR3. TCRdb ran MiXCR on the multiplex PCR reads and lists one entry per CDR3 protein. Here the sample spans under 450,000 distinct CDR3 sequences, 17% being singletons. Overall study results and limits: A 13 V-J model separated ophthalmopathy from stable hyperthyroidism.

Germline V gene sequence: CDR1 SNHLY, CDR2 FYNNEI. The CDR3 contains 15 residues. The germline V and J ends were trimmed by 8 bases and 2 bases, with 19 bases remaining between them. This clonotype was seen ten or more times. Its antigen remains unidentified. This TCR was sampled from a woman in her twenties or thirties with Graves' hyperthyroidism that later progressed to Graves' ophthalmopathy. The source material was blood. The rearrangement links TRBV2 to TRBJ2-7; D is perhaps TRBD1 or TRBD2 (5 bases each). In nucleotides, the CDR3 is TGTGCCAGCTTAAGAGGGGCAGGGCTTGCCTACGAGCAGTACTTC. Amino acid sequence: CASLRGAGLAYEQYF.